Below, 23 T cell receptor beta chains from the same sample are listed, as sequenced in a study of OX40 agonist ivuxolimab in advanced cancers. The table came from immunoSEQ multiplex PCR; TCRdb's copy has only in-frame clones and leaves some out. Of about 61,000 clones in the sample, around 92% were seen once. The sequencing here drew on CD4+ or CD8+ T cells sorted from blood, taken in a trial of the OX40 agonist ivuxolimab. The receptors shown here come from an adult with an advanced solid tumor such as melanoma, head and neck, liver or kidney cancer.

The chain employs TRBV12-5 and TRBJ1-1; D unresolved. Per germline, CDR1 LGHNT and CDR2 FRNRAP. V was pared by 3 bases and J by 3 bases, with 14 bases between. The CDR3 contains 15 residues. The CDR3 DNA follows: TGTGCTAGTGGTTTCAGCGGAGGGCCCTACACTGAAGCTTTCTTT. It specifies CASGFSGGPYTEAFF.

The gene calls are TRBV6-1 and TRBJ1-5; unclear D gene. In germline, CDR1 is MNHNS, CDR2 SASEGT. The CDR3 sequence is 15 residues long. Trimming took 5 bases from V and 0 from J, leaving 11 bases between them. The CDR3 region is CASSWWENSNQPQHF. DNA of the CDR3: TGTGCCAGCAGTTGGTGGGAGAATAGCAATCAGCCCCAGCATTTT.

The chain links TRBV6-5 to TRBJ2-1; weak D call: TRBD2 (6 bases). Deletions cut 2 bases from V and 10 bases from J, with 15 bases between. Germline V gives CDR1 MNHEY, CDR2 SVGAGI. The CDR3 has 14 residues. The CDR3, as DNA: TGTGCCAGCAGTTACCCGACTAGATCCAGGGAGCAGTTCTTC. It specifies CASSYPTRSREQFF.

This rearrangement joins TRBV7-9 to TRBJ2-1; D gene unclear. V lost 3 bases and J lost 5, with 14 bases in between. The length of the CDR3 is 15 residues. Looked up from germline, CDR1 is SEHNR and CDR2 is FQNEAQ (reference sequence). The CDR3 DNA follows: TGTGCCAGCAGCTTGCCGGTTGGGGATCACAATGAGCAGTTCTTC. Translated, it gives CASSLPVGDHNEQFF.

This chain uses TRBV29-1 with TRBJ1-4; D remains unclear. Per germline, CDR1 SQVTM and CDR2 ANQGSEA. CDR3 length equals 11 residues. The germline V and J ends were trimmed by 4 bases and 7 bases, with 7 bases remaining between them. CDR3 nucleotides: TGCAGCGTTGGAGGGAGTGAAAAACTGTTTTTT. Its protein is CSVGGSEKLFF.

This chain connects TRBV10-2 to TRBJ1-5, with a tentative D call TRBD1 (6 bases). This CDR3 has 13 amino acids. Trimming cost V 4 bases and J 5 bases, with 9 bases left between them. Germline CDR1 and CDR2: WSHSY and SAAADI. The CDR3 DNA is TGCGCCAGCAGTGCTGGGGGCGATCAGCCCCAGCATTTT. This codes for CASSAGGDQPQHF.

This chain joins TRBV5-1 and TRBJ1-6, with D hard to call. CDR1 is SGHRS and CDR2 is YFSETQ in the germline V gene. The V and J ends lost 0 bases and 10 bases respectively, with 11 bases between them. The CDR3 consists of 14 residues. CDR3 protein: CASSLGGVPSPLHF. The CDR3 region has the DNA TGCGCCAGCAGCTTGGGTGGGGTTCCCTCACCCCTCCACTTT. Based on the CDR3 plus reference TRBV5-1 and TRBJ1-6, the full variable domain is KAGVTQTPRYLIKTRGQQVTLSCSPISGHRSVSWYQQTPGQGLQFLFEYFSETQRNKGNFPGRFSGRQFSNSRSEMNVSTLELGDSALYLCASSLGGVPSPLHFGNGTRLTVT.

The chain carries TRBV7-2 and TRBJ2-3; 13 bases match TRBD2. Germline V gene sequence: CDR1 SGHTA, CDR2 FQGNSA. V lost 5 bases to trimming and J lost 4 bases; unmatched junction nucleotides: 3. The CDR3 has 15 amino acids. The CDR3 nucleotides read TGTGCCAGCAGCCTCGGACTAGCGGGGGCAGATACGCAGTATTTT. Protein: CASSLGLAGADTQYF.

The rearrangement joins TRBV11-3 to TRBJ2-2; D gene uncertain. The germline CDR1 and CDR2 sequences are SGHNT and YENEEA. The V end was cut by 2 bases, the J end by 6 bases, with 13 bases between. The CDR3 spans 15 residues. The chain's CDR3 is CASSLFQSSAGELFF. Written as DNA, the CDR3 is TGTGCCAGCAGCTTATTTCAGTCATCGGCCGGGGAGCTGTTTTTT.

The chain recombines TRBV4-3 with TRBJ2-3; D may be TRBD1 (7 bases). Germline assignment: CDR1 LGHNA and CDR2 YSLEER. The CDR3 has 18 amino acids. V was shortened by 3 bases and J by 1 base, with 20 bases between the two germline ends. The chain's CDR3 is CASSQVDRDFEGTDTQYF. In DNA form, the CDR3 reads TGCGCCAGCAGCCAGGTCGACAGGGACTTCGAAGGCACAGATACGCAGTATTTT.

The rearrangement links TRBV10-3 to TRBJ2-2; TRBD2 aligns across 10 bases. Germline V gene sequence: CDR1 ENHRY, CDR2 SYGVKD. There are 15 residues in the CDR3. The V gene end was trimmed by 6 bases and the J gene end by 9 bases; junction bases not matched to a gene: 10. Here the CDR3 reads CAISPGTSVLWELFF. The DNA of the CDR3 is TGTGCCATCAGCCCCGGGACTAGCGTTTTGTGGGAGCTGTTTTTT.

This sequence joins TRBV7-2 and TRBJ2-1, with D possibly matching TRBD2 (6 bases). CDR3 length: 13 residues. V was trimmed by 5 bases and J by 4 bases, leaving 9 bases between them. In germline, CDR1 is SGHTA, CDR2 FQGNSA. The CDR3 reads CASSPGVYNEQFF. In DNA, the CDR3 is TGTGCCAGCAGCCCGGGAGTTTACAATGAGCAGTTCTTC.

Regarding this clone: Other DNA sequences in the sample encode the same CDR3. The chain uses TRBV19 and TRBJ1-5, with a weak D call TRBD1 (6 bases). The CDR3 loop spans 14 amino acids. Germline assignment: CDR1 LNHDA and CDR2 SQIVND (reference sequence). Trimming took 4 bases from V and 3 from J, leaving 10 bases between them. Here the CDR3 reads CASSTYRDNQPQHF. For the CDR3, the DNA is TGTGCCAGTAGTACCTACAGGGACAATCAGCCCCAGCATTTT.

The V call is TRBV6-5, the J call TRBJ1-1, with 10 bases matching TRBD1. Germline CDR1 MNHEY, CDR2 SVGAGI. The CDR3 is made up of 16 amino acids. The trim removed 0 bases at V and 5 bases at J, leaving 6 bases unmatched. CDR3 DNA sequence: TGTGCCAGCAGTTACTCGATAAGGACAGGGGGAACTGAAGCTTTCTTT. Its translation is CASSYSIRTGGTEAFF.

This chain links TRBV30 with TRBJ2-3, with D possibly being TRBD1 (6 bases). CDR1 GTSNPN and CDR2 SVGIG come from the germline V gene (reference sequence). V lost 4 bases to trimming and J lost 0 bases, with 11 bases between them. The CDR3 runs to 14 residues. The CDR3 nucleotides read TGTGCCTGGAAGTTCACAGGGAGCACAGATACGCAGTATTTT. Protein product: CAWKFTGSTDTQYF.

This sequence joins TRBV28 and TRBJ2-1, with D possibly TRBD2 on 7 matching bases. Per germline, CDR1 MDHEN and CDR2 SYDVKM. Trimming left V 8 bases short and J 8 bases short, with 16 bases between. The CDR3 totals 13 residues. The CDR3: CASGGGLRHEQFF. The CDR3 nucleotides read TGTGCCAGCGGGGGGGGGCTCCGGCATGAGCAGTTCTTC.

The genes are TRBV2 and TRBJ1-4; D possibly corresponds to TRBD1 (5 bases). In germline, CDR1 is SNHLY, CDR2 FYNNEI. The CDR3 extends over 10 amino acids. Trimming removed 7 bases at V and 9 bases at J, with 6 bases between. DNA for the CDR3: TGTGCCAGCAAGGGGCAAAAACTGTTTTTT. This gives the protein CASKGQKLFF.

The chain carries TRBV30 and TRBJ2-2; the match to TRBD1 covers 7 bases. CDR3 length equals 15 residues. Germline CDR1 reads GTSNPN; CDR2 reads SVGIG (reference sequence). Trimming at V came to 2 bases and at J to 6 bases, leaving 9 bases not matched to a gene. The CDR3 reads CAWSYLRGPAGELFF. CDR3 coding DNA: TGTGCCTGGAGTTATTTGAGGGGGCCGGCCGGGGAGCTGTTTTTT. The full variable domain, with the rest looked up from reference TRBV30 and TRBJ2-2, is SQTIHQWPATLVQPVGSPLSLECTVEGTSNPNLYWYRQAAGRGLQLLFYSVGIGQISSEVPQNLSASRPQDRQFILSSKKLLLSDSGFYLCAWSYLRGPAGELFFGEGSRLTVL.

V gene TRBV6-7 combines with J gene TRBJ2-3; 7 bases match TRBD1. TRBV6-7 is marked as an open reading frame, function uncertain. V shed 3 bases and J 0 bases; nucleotides not matched to a gene: 9. This CDR3 has 17 residues. CDR3: CASSYSHRDSSTDTQYF. CDR3 nucleotide sequence: TGTGCCAGCAGTTATTCCCACCGGGACAGTAGCACAGATACGCAGTATTTT.

The chain is built from TRBV5-6 and TRBJ2-5; unclear D gene. V lost 0 bases and J 4 bases, leaving 1 base between the germline ends. Germline V gene data show CDR1 as SGHDT and CDR2 as YYEEEE. CDR3 length: 11 residues. The CDR3 region is CASSLVETQYF. The CDR3 DNA follows: TGTGCCAGCAGCTTGGTAGAGACCCAGTACTTC. The full variable domain, rest sourced from reference TRBV5-6 and TRBJ2-5, is DAGVTQSPTHLIKTRGQQVTLRCSPKSGHDTVSWYQQALGQGPQFIFQYYEEEERQRGNFPDRFSGHQFPNYSSELNVNALLLGDSALYLCASSLVETQYFGPGTRLLVL.

This chain uses TRBV30 with TRBJ1-5; D might be TRBD1 (5 bases). The germline V gene encodes CDR1 GTSNPN and CDR2 SVGIG (reference sequence). The germline V and J ends were trimmed by 0 bases and 5 bases, with 11 bases remaining between them. The CDR3 covers 14 residues. DNA for the CDR3: TGTGCCTGGAGTGTACAGGAGGGCTATCAGCCCCAGCATTTT. This sequence encodes CAWSVQEGYQPQHF.

The chain links TRBV15 to TRBJ2-2, with D perhaps being TRBD1 or TRBD2 (6 bases each). The length of the CDR3 is 15 residues. Between the trimmed V and J ends, which lost 4 bases and 4 bases, there was a span of 13 bases. Per germline, CDR1 LNHNV and CDR2 YYDKDF (reference sequence). CDR3 bases: TGTGCCACCAGCAAAAGAGAGGGGGGCACCGGGGAGCTGTTTTTT. It yields the protein CATSKREGGTGELFF.

The chain joins TRBV28 to TRBJ1-6, with a possible D match to TRBD1 (5 bases). The germline V gene has CDR1 MDHEN and CDR2 SYDVKM. The CDR3 runs to 17 residues. The V end was cut by 3 bases, the J end by 0 bases, with 12 bases between. For the CDR3, the DNA is TGTGCCAGCAGTTTGGGGCAGGGCAGCTCCTATAATTCACCCCTCCACTTT. Amino acid sequence: CASSLGQGSSYNSPLHF.